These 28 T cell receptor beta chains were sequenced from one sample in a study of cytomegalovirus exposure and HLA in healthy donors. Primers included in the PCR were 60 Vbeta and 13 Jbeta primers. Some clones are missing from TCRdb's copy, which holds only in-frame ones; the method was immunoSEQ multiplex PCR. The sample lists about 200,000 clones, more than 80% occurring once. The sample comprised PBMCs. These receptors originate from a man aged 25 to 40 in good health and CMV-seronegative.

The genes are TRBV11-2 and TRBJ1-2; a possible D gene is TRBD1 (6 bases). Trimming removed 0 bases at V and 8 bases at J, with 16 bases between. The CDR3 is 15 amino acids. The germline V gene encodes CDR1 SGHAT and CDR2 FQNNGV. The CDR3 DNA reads TGTGCCAGCAGCTTAGAGTTGGGGGGGGCTGGCGGCTACACCTTC. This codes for CASSLELGGAGGYTF.

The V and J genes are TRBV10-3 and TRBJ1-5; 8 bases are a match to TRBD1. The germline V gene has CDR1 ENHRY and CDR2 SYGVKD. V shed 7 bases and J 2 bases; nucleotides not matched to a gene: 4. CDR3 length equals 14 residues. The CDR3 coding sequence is TGTGCCATCAAACCGACAGGGGGCAATCAGCCCCAGCATTTT. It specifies CAIKPTGGNQPQHF.

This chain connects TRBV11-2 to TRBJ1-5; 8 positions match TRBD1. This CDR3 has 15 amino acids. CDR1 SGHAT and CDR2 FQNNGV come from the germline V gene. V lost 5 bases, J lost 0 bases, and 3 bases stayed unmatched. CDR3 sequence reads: CASSPGTGSNQPQHF. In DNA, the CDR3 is TGTGCCAGCAGCCCGGGGACAGGTAGCAATCAGCCCCAGCATTTT.

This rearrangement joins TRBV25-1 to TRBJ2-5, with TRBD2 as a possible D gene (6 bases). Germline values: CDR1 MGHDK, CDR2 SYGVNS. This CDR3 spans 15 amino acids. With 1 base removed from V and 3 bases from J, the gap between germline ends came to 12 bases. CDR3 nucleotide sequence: TGTGCCAGCAGTGAATGGGCGGGGCCTAAAGAGACCCAGTACTTC. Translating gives CASSEWAGPKETQYF.

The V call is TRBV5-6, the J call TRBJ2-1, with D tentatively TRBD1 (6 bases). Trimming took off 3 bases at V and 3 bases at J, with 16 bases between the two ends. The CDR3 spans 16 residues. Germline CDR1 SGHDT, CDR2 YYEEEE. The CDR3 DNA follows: TGTGCCAGCAGCTCCGCACAGGGTCAGTTCTACAATGAGCAGTTCTTC. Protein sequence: CASSSAQGQFYNEQFF.

CDR3 loop: CASRDREGNTIYF. DNA of the CDR3: TGTGCCAGCAGGGACAGGGAAGGAAACACCATATATTTT. The chain carries TRBV6-6 and TRBJ1-3, with 8 bases identical to TRBD1. From germline, CDR1 is MNHNY and CDR2 SVGAGI (reference sequence). The V and J ends lost 6 bases and 4 bases, in that order; junction bases with no gene match: 2. This CDR3 has 13 amino acids.

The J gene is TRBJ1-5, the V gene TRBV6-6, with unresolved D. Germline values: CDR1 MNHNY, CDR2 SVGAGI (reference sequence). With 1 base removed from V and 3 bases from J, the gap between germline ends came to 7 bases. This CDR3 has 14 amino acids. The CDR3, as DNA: TGTGCCAGCAGTTACTTGGGAGTCAATCAGCCCCAGCATTTT. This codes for CASSYLGVNQPQHF.

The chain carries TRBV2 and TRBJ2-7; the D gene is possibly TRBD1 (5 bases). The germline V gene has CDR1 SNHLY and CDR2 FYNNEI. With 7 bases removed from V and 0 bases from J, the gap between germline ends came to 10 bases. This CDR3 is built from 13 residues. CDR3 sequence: CASTRTSSYEQYF. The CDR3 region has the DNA TGTGCCAGCACGAGGACAAGCTCCTACGAGCAGTACTTC.

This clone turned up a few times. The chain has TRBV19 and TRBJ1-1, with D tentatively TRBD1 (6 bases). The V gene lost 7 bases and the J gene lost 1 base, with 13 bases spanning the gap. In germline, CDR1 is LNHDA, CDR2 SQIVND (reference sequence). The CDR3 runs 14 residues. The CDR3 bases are TGTGCCAGTATCGCGGACAGAAGGAACACTGAAGCTTTCTTT. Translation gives CASIADRRNTEAFF.

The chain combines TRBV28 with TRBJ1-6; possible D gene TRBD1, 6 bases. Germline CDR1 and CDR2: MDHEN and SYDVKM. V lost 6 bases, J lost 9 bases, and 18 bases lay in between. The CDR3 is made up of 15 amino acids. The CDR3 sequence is CASRGQGPVGSPLHF. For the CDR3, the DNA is TGTGCCAGCAGGGGGCAGGGGCCGGTGGGTTCACCCCTCCACTTT. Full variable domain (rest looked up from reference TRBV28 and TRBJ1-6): DVKVTQSSRYLVKRTGEKVFLECVQDMDHENMFWYRQDPGLGLRLIYFSYDVKMKEKGDIPEGYSVSREKKERFSLILESASTNQTSMYLCASRGQGPVGSPLHFGNGTRLTVT.

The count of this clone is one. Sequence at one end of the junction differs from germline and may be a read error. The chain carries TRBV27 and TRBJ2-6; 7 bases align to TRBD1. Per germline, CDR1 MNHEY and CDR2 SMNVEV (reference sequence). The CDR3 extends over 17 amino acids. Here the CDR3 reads CASSLFGTASGASVLTF. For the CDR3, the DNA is TGTGCCAGCAGTTTATTCGGGACAGCCTCTGGGGCCAGCGTCCTGACTTTC.

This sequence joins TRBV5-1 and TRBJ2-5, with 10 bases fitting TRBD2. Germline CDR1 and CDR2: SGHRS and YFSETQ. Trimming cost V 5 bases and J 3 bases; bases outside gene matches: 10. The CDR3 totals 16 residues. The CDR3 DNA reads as TGCGCCAGCAGTAAGGAGGTAGCGGGGGGAGAAGAGACCCAGTACTTC. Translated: CASSKEVAGGEETQYF. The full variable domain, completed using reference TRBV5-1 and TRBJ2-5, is KAGVTQTPRYLIKTRGQQVTLSCSPISGHRSVSWYQQTPGQGLQFLFEYFSETQRNKGNFPGRFSGRQFSNSRSEMNVSTLELGDSALYLCASSKEVAGGEETQYFGPGTRLLVL.

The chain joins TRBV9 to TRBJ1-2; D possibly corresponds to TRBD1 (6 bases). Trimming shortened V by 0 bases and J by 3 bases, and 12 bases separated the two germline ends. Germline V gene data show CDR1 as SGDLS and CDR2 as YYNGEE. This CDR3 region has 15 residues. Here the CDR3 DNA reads TGTGCCAGCAGCGTAGGAGCAGGGGCGCACTATGGCTACACCTTC. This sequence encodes CASSVGAGAHYGYTF.

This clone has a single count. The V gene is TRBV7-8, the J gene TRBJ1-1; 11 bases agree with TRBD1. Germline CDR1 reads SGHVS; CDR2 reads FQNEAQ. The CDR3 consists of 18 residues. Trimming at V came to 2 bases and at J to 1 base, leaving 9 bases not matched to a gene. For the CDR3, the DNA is TGTGCCAGCAGCTTAATTGGTGGACAGGGGGCGGGGAACACTGAAGCTTTCTTT. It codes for CASSLIGGQGAGNTEAFF.

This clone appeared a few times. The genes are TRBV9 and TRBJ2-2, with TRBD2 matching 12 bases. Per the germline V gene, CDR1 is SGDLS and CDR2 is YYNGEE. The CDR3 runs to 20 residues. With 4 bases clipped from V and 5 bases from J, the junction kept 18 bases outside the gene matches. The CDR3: CASSPPSHRLAGDHTGELFF. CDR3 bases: TGTGCCAGCAGCCCCCCATCCCACCGACTAGCGGGGGACCATACCGGGGAGCTGTTTTTT.

The CDR3: CASSVGTGSYEQYF. DNA of the CDR3: TGTGCCAGCAGTGTTGGGACAGGGTCATACGAGCAGTACTTC. The chain combines TRBV2 with TRBJ2-7; 9 bases match TRBD1. The junction had 5 bases not matched to a gene; V was cut back by 4 bases and J by 4 bases. CDR1 is SNHLY and CDR2 is FYNNEI in the germline V gene. The CDR3 covers 14 residues.

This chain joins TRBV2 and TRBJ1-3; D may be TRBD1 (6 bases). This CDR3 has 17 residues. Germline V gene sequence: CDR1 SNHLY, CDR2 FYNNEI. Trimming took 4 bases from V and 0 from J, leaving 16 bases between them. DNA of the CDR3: TGTGCCAGCAGTGTTAACAGGGTAGCGAGCTCTGGAAACACCATATATTTT. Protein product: CASSVNRVASSGNTIYF.

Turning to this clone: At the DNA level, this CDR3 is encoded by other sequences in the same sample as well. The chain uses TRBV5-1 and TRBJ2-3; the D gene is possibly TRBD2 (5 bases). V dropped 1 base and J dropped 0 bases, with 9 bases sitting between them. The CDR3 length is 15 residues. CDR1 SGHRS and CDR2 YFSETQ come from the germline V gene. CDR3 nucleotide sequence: TGCGCCAGCAGCTTGAGCGGCACTAGCACAGATACGCAGTATTTT. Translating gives CASSLSGTSTDTQYF.

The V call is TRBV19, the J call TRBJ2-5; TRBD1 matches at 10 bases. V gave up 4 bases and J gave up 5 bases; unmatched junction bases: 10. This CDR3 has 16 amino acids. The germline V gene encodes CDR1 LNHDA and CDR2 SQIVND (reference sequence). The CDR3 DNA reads TGTGCCAGTAGTAATGGGACAGGGGCCGTTTGGGAGACCCAGTACTTC. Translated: CASSNGTGAVWETQYF.

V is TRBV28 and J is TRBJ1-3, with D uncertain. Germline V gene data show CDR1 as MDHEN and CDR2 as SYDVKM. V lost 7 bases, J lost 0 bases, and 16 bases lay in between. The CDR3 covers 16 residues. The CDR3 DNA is TGTGCCAGCAACTCATTAAGTGCGAGCTCTGGAAACACCATATATTTT. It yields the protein CASNSLSASSGNTIYF.

CDR3 coding DNA: TGTGCCATCAGTGAGGCGGGGGACCCCACAGATACGCAGTATTTT. Its translation: CAISEAGDPTDTQYF. V is TRBV10-3 and J is TRBJ2-3, with 7 bases aligning to TRBD2. V gave up 2 bases and J gave up 2 bases; unmatched junction bases: 4. The CDR3 is 15 amino acids. In germline, CDR1 is ENHRY, CDR2 SYGVKD.

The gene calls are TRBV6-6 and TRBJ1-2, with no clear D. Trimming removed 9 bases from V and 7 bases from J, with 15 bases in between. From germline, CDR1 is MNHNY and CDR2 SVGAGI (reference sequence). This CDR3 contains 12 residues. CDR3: CASLTGKGGYTF. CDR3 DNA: TGTGCCAGTCTCACGGGGAAGGGTGGCTACACCTTC.

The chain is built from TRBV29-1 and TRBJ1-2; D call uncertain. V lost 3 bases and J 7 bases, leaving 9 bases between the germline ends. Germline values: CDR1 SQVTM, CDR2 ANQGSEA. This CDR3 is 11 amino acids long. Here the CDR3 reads CSVDGKPGYTF. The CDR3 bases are TGCAGCGTTGACGGGAAGCCTGGCTACACCTTC.

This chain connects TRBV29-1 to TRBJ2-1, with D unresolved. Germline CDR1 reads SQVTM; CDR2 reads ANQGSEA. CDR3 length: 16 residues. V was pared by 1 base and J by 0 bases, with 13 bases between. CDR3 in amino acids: CSVEVVQLSSYNEQFF. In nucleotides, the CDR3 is TGCAGCGTTGAAGTGGTACAGCTAAGCTCCTACAATGAGCAGTTCTTC.

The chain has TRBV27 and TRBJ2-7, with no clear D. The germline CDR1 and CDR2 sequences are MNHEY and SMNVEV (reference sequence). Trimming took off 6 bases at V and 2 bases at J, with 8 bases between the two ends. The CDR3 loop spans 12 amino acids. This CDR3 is CASSDNPYEQYF. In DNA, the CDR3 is TGTGCCAGCAGCGACAATCCCTACGAGCAGTACTTC.

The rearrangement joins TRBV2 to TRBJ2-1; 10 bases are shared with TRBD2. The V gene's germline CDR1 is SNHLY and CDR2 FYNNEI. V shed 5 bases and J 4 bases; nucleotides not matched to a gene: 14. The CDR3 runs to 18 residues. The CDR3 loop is CASSLSGGPVANYNEQFF. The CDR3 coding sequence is TGTGCCAGCAGTCTTAGCGGGGGGCCCGTTGCCAATTACAATGAGCAGTTCTTC.

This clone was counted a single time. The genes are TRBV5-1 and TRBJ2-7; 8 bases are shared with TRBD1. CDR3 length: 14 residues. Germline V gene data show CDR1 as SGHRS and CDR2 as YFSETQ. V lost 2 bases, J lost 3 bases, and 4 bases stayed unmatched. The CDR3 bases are TGCGCCAGCAGCTTTGGGACAGGTGGCTACGAGCAGTACTTC. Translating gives CASSFGTGGYEQYF.

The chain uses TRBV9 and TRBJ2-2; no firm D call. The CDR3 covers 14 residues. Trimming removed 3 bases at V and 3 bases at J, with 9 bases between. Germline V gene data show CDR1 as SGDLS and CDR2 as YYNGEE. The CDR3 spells CASSAATDTGELFF. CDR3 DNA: TGTGCCAGCAGCGCTGCAACGGACACCGGGGAGCTGTTTTTT.